The clone carrying this TCR beta chain was seen just once. Measured with immunoSEQ multiplex PCR; TCRdb has only the in-frame clones, and not every one. The table lists under 60,000 clones, about 90% of them singletons. These data originate in a study of blood T cell repertoires in COVID-19. Unmatched junction bases numbered 11, after V lost 4 bases and J lost 1 base. Looked up from germline, CDR1 is MDHEN and CDR2 is SYDVKM. CDR3 size: 17 residues. The V and J genes are TRBV28 and TRBJ1-2; 8 bases match TRBD1. The TCR originated in a human donor in a cohort sampled during active COVID-19. The sample consisted of peripheral blood. In DNA, the CDR3 is TGTGCCAGCAGTTCGGCCCAGGGGGCTTTACTTAACTATGGCTACACCTTC. This codes for CASSSAQGALLNYGYTF.